This T cell receptor beta chain came from a study of T cells after yellow fever vaccination. Points from the study as a whole: The secondary response showed a weaker magnitude and a faster peak, day 5 versus 15. Few clonotypes appeared in both CD4 and CD8 compartments.

Note on this clonotype: Its specificity is not known.

A single record per CDR3 protein comes from TCRdb applying MiXCR to the 5' RACE reads. There are 100,000 to 150,000 distinct CDR3 sequences in the sample; about 7.4% occur only once, and nearly 2.5% lies in the top ten. With 5 bases removed from V and 1 base from J, the gap between germline ends came to 6 bases. There are 13 residues in the CDR3. The germline V gene encodes CDR1 LNHDA and CDR2 SQIVND (reference sequence). This clonotype was sampled from a man between 18 and 35 years old who received the YFV17D yellow fever vaccine. The specimen was CD4+ T cells sorted from PBMCs, collected 10 days after the first yellow fever vaccination. The gene calls are TRBV19 and TRBJ1-5, with D unclear. CDR3 sequence (DNA): TGTGCCAGTAGTTGGGGAAGCAATCAGCCCCAGCATTTT. Protein sequence: CASSWGSNQPQHF.